This T cell receptor beta chain appears in the sequencing data of a study of cytomegalovirus exposure and HLA in healthy donors. With regard to this clone: As yet, its antigen is unknown.

Study-wide points: Sequencing probably produced one cluster of sequence variants that were highly shared.

The PCR contained 60 Vbeta and 13 Jbeta primers. Some clones are missing from TCRdb's copy, which holds only in-frame ones; the method was immunoSEQ multiplex PCR. Altogether around 90,000 clones are present, 70% to 80% being singletons, with the ten largest covering over 2.5%. V was trimmed by 4 bases and J by 3 bases, leaving 8 bases between them. The germline gives CDR1 SGHRS, CDR2 YFSETQ. The CDR3 spans 12 residues. This sequence joins TRBV5-1 and TRBJ2-7; the D gene is possibly TRBD2 (5 bases). This receptor was identified in a male donor in good health and CMV-seropositive. The sample consisted of PBMCs. CDR3 residues: CASSRGFYEQYF. The CDR3 DNA reads TGCGCCAGCAGCCGCGGGTTCTACGAGCAGTACTTC.